Listed here are 31 T cell receptor beta chains from one sample, sequenced in a study of breast tumors, draining lymph nodes, adjacent tissues. Axillary draining lymph nodes of breast cancer patients supplied the node samples. MiXCR was run by TCRdb on the multiplex PCR reads, yielding one entry per CDR3 protein. This sample has 150,000 to 200,000 distinct CDR3 sequences, with 25% to 40% found just once. Sample: axillary lymph node tissue. These receptors were collected from a female donor with breast cancer. Some clones in this sample may be carry-over from other donors' samples.

This clonotype was seen ten or more times. The gene calls are TRBV10-2 and TRBJ2-3; 16 bases are shared with TRBD2. The CDR3 is 16 amino acids. V was clipped by 6 bases and J by 5 bases; unmatched bases: 5. The V gene's germline CDR1 is WSHSY and CDR2 SAAADI. DNA of the CDR3: TGCGCCAGCAGGGGACTAGCGGGGGGGCGGGGAGATACGCAGTATTTT. Its translation: CASRGLAGGRGDTQYF.

This clonotype was seen repeatedly, ten times or more. This chain uses TRBV5-1 with TRBJ1-2; 9 positions agree with TRBD1. Germline V gene lookup returns CDR1 SGHRS and CDR2 YFSETQ. The CDR3 contains 16 residues. J was trimmed by 0 bases and V by 3 bases; bases with no gene match: 6. The CDR3, as DNA: TGCGCCAGCAGCTCGGGACAGGGAGTTTCTAACTATGGCTACACCTTC. Encoded protein: CASSSGQGVSNYGYTF.

This clonotype was observed many times. The chain joins TRBV5-8 to TRBJ1-4; TRBD1 aligns across 8 bases. The germline V gene encodes CDR1 SGHTS and CDR2 YDEGEE. The V and J ends lost 4 bases and 7 bases, in that order; junction bases with no gene match: 3. CDR3 length: 13 residues. The CDR3 region is CASSRQGSEKLFF. Written as DNA, the CDR3 is TGTGCCAGCAGCCGACAGGGGTCTGAAAAACTGTTTTTT.

The chain uses TRBV9 and TRBJ2-5; 14 bases are shared with TRBD2. The CDR3 runs to 15 residues. Per the germline V gene, CDR1 is SGDLS and CDR2 is YYNGEE. Losses at the gene ends were 9 bases for V and 4 bases for J; bases not matched to a gene: 8. CDR3 amino acids: CAIRTSGRRAETQYF. In DNA, the CDR3 is TGTGCCATACGGACTAGCGGGAGGCGGGCAGAGACCCAGTACTTC.

This clonotype was seen many times. Compared with germline, one end of the junction differs, possibly owing to a read error. The chain joins TRBV7-2 to TRBJ2-7; TRBD1 is a possible D gene (6 bases). CDR3 length equals 16 residues. Germline CDR1 SGHTA, CDR2 FQGNSA. The chain's CDR3 is CASSLAGAGVSYEQYF. Here the CDR3 DNA reads TGTGCCAGCAGCCTAGCTGGGGCAGGGGTTTCCTACGAGCAGTACTTC. Full variable domain (outside the CDR3, taken from reference TRBV7-2 and TRBJ2-7): GAGVSQSPSNKVTEKGKDVELRCDPISGHTALYWYRQSLGQGLEFLIYFQGNSAPDKSGLPSDRFSAERTGGSVSTLTIQRTQQEDSAVYLCASSLAGAGVSYEQYFGPGTRLTVT.

This clonotype was picked up many times. V is TRBV7-9 and J is TRBJ2-7, with TRBD1 identical over 8 bases. The CDR3 totals 16 residues. V gave up 1 base and J gave up 7 bases; unmatched junction bases: 12. Looked up from germline, CDR1 is SEHNR and CDR2 is FQNEAQ (reference sequence). The chain's CDR3 is CASSLVLGQALREQYF. CDR3 sequence (DNA): TGTGCCAGCAGCTTAGTTCTGGGACAGGCCCTTAGGGAGCAGTACTTC.

CDR3 in amino acids: CASSIDRDAEAFF. Written as DNA, the CDR3 is TGTGCCAGTAGTATAGATCGGGACGCTGAAGCTTTCTTT. This chain uses TRBV19 with TRBJ1-1; weak D call: TRBD1 (5 bases). Trimming cost V 0 bases and J 6 bases, with 8 bases left between them. Germline V lookup: CDR1 LNHDA, CDR2 SQIVND (reference sequence). CDR3 length equals 13 residues.

In this sample, this clonotype turned up many times. The rearrangement uses TRBV20-1 and TRBJ2-7; 8 positions agree with TRBD2. Germline CDR1 is DFQATT and CDR2 is SNEGSKA (reference sequence). The CDR3 is 12 amino acids. V dropped 6 bases and J dropped 5; count of bases not matched to a gene: 6. CDR3 protein: CSAKRERHEQYF. The CDR3, as DNA: TGCAGTGCAAAGCGGGAGCGCCACGAGCAGTACTTC.

This clonotype has ten or more counts. The CDR3 protein is CSARDRRRDTSTDTQYF. The CDR3 DNA reads TGCAGTGCTAGAGATCGAAGGCGGGACACTAGCACAGATACGCAGTATTTT. V gene TRBV20-1 combines with J gene TRBJ2-3; D possibly matches TRBD1 or TRBD2 (6 bases each). The length of the CDR3 is 17 residues. Germline assignment: CDR1 DFQATT and CDR2 SNEGSKA (reference sequence). V lost 0 bases to trimming and J lost 0 bases, with 16 bases between them.

There are many counts of this clonotype. The rearrangement links TRBV5-6 to TRBJ2-7; 8 bases line up with TRBD2. Per the germline V gene, CDR1 is SGHDT and CDR2 is YYEEEE. The CDR3 is 14 residues long. The V gene end was trimmed by 4 bases and the J gene end by 2 bases; junction bases not matched to a gene: 5. The CDR3 region has the DNA TGTGCCAGCAGCCCACTCGGGAGGGCCTACGAGCAGTACTTC. This translates into CASSPLGRAYEQYF.

The chain joins TRBV11-3 to TRBJ2-1; D is undetermined. CDR1 is SGHNT and CDR2 is YENEEA in the germline V gene. Trimming shortened V by 5 bases and J by 5 bases, and 22 bases separated the two germline ends. This CDR3 contains 17 residues. CDR3 DNA sequence: TGTGCCAGCAGCCAGACATGGTCAGCCCACCCCGACAATGAGCAGTTCTTC. Translated: CASSQTWSAHPDNEQFF. Looking up the rest from reference TRBV11-3 and TRBJ2-1 gives the full variable domain: EAGVVQSPRYKIIEKKQPVAFWCNPISGHNTLYWYLQNLGQGPELLIRYENEEAVDDSQLPKDRFSAERLKGVDSTLKIQPAELGDSAVYLCASSQTWSAHPDNEQFFGPGTRLTVL.

This clonotype was recorded many times. This chain connects TRBV14 to TRBJ1-4, with D possibly TRBD1 on 5 matching bases. The germline V gene encodes CDR1 SGHDN and CDR2 FVKESK. Trimming shortened V by 5 bases and J by 6 bases, and 16 bases separated the two germline ends. The CDR3 covers 15 residues. The CDR3 spells CASSARQGIDEKLFF. The CDR3 region has the DNA TGTGCCAGCAGCGCACGTCAGGGTATAGATGAAAAACTGTTTTTT.

A few counts support this clonotype. The rearrangement uses TRBV27 and TRBJ1-2; TRBD1 aligns across 10 bases. Germline V gene lookup returns CDR1 MNHEY and CDR2 SMNVEV (reference sequence). The CDR3 spans 17 residues. With V trimmed by 4 bases and J by 5 bases, 13 bases remained unmatched. CDR3 sequence: CASSSTGGTGVKYGYTF. Here the CDR3 DNA reads TGTGCCAGCAGTTCGACAGGGGGCACGGGCGTTAAATATGGCTACACCTTC.

This clonotype was observed many times. The chain is built from TRBV10-3 and TRBJ1-1; tentatively, D is TRBD1 (5 bases). Germline V gives CDR1 ENHRY, CDR2 SYGVKD. The CDR3 extends over 14 amino acids. V dropped 6 bases and J dropped 5 bases, with 16 bases sitting between them. CDR3 sequence (DNA): TGTGCCATCAGCCGCAACGTCAGGGAGACTGAAGCTTTCTTT. Its translation is CAISRNVRETEAFF.

Many counts were recorded for this clonotype. This chain uses TRBV20-1 with TRBJ2-1; unclear D gene. The germline gives CDR1 DFQATT, CDR2 SNEGSKA (reference sequence). This CDR3 spans 14 amino acids. V shed 2 bases and J shed 3 bases, with 11 bases lying between them. Here the CDR3 DNA reads TGCAGTGCTAGACCTAATATGAACTACAATGAGCAGTTCTTC. Its translation: CSARPNMNYNEQFF.

The chain recombines TRBV4-2 with TRBJ1-3; D uncertain. The germline V gene has CDR1 LGHNA and CDR2 YNFKEQ. V lost 4 bases, J lost 1 base, and 17 bases lay in between. This CDR3 contains 17 residues. The CDR3 loop reads CASSPFLAGGSGNTIYF. The DNA of the CDR3 is TGTGCCAGCAGCCCCTTCCTAGCGGGAGGATCTGGAAACACCATATATTTT.

About this clonotype: It is likely a read error, because the conserved phenylalanine at the end of the CDR3 is missing. The rearrangement joins TRBV7-9 to TRBJ1-4; D is unresolved. Germline lookup yields CDR1 SEHNR and CDR2 FQNEAQ (reference sequence). The CDR3 length is 14 residues. The CDR3, as DNA: TGTGCCGGCAGCTTTTACAGCAGTAATGAAAAACTGTTTCTT. It translates to CAGSFYSSNEKLFL.

In its sample, this clonotype was seen many times. This chain connects TRBV7-9 to TRBJ2-3; D might be TRBD1 or TRBD2, each matching 5 bases. Trimming took 5 bases from V and 7 from J, leaving 10 bases between them. Germline V CDR1 and CDR2: SEHNR, FQNEAQ (reference sequence). The CDR3 runs to 12 residues. The CDR3 DNA follows: TGTGCCAGCAGCCGGGACCTATATACGCAGTATTTT. Protein product: CASSRDLYTQYF.

The chain couples TRBV7-9 to TRBJ1-1; D is possibly TRBD1 (6 bases). Germline CDR1 SEHNR, CDR2 FQNEAQ (reference sequence). The CDR3 contains 14 residues. Trimming removed 3 bases from V and 5 bases from J, with 13 bases in between. This CDR3 is CASSLGRGGTEAFF. Here the CDR3 DNA reads TGTGCCAGCAGCTTGGGCAGGGGTGGGACTGAAGCTTTCTTT.

Many counts were recorded for this clonotype. J is TRBJ1-2 and V is TRBV7-8, with 8 bases lining up with TRBD1. This CDR3 region has 15 residues. Germline V gene lookup returns CDR1 SGHVS and CDR2 FQNEAQ. Unmatched junction bases numbered 4, after V lost 3 bases and J lost 1 base. DNA for the CDR3: TGTGCCAGCAGCTTCGCAGGGGGCGTTAACTATGGCTACACCTTC. Amino acid sequence: CASSFAGGVNYGYTF. The full variable domain, its missing parts supplied by reference TRBV7-8 and TRBJ1-2, is GAGVSQSPRYKVAKRGQDVALRCDPISGHVSLFWYQQALGQGPEFLTYFQNEAQLDKSGLPSDRFFAERPEGSVSTLKIQRTQQEDSAVYLCASSFAGGVNYGYTFGSGTRLTVV.

The chain recombines TRBV12-3 or TRBV12-4 with TRBJ2-3; TRBD2 matches 14 bases. Trimming took 5 bases from V and 11 from J; bases not matched to a gene: 9. The CDR3 has 15 residues. The CDR3 spells CASSHRLAGGREQYF. The CDR3 DNA follows: TGTGCCAGCAGTCACAGACTAGCGGGGGGGCGTGAGCAGTATTTT.

This clonotype was counted ten times or more. The chain couples TRBV7-6 to TRBJ2-1; D is ambiguous. The germline gives CDR1 SGHVS, CDR2 FNYEAQ. Deletions cut 4 bases from V and 2 bases from J, with 12 bases between. CDR3 size: 15 residues. CDR3: CASSSRPSAYNEQFF. The CDR3 nucleotides read TGTGCCAGCAGCTCACGACCTTCAGCCTACAATGAGCAGTTCTTC.

This clonotype was seen more than once but under ten times. The rearrangement links TRBV6-1 to TRBJ2-2; a weak D match, TRBD2 (6 bases). Looked up from germline, CDR1 is MNHNS and CDR2 is SASEGT. The CDR3 consists of 17 residues. Trimming shortened V by 2 bases and J by 0 bases, and 13 bases separated the two germline ends. Here the CDR3 DNA reads TGTGCCAGCAGTGAACGTGTAGCGGAAACGAACACCGGGGAGCTGTTTTTT. It translates to CASSERVAETNTGELFF.

This chain uses TRBV11-3 with TRBJ2-1; 10 bases match TRBD2. CDR1 and CDR2 (germline): SGHNT, YENEEA. The CDR3 totals 17 residues. Trimming at V came to 3 bases and at J to 6 bases, leaving 11 bases not matched to a gene. Here the CDR3 DNA reads TGTGCCAGCAGCTTTATGTGGAGCGGGGGGGGAAGCAATGAGCAGTTCTTC. Protein product: CASSFMWSGGGSNEQFF.

This chain joins TRBV7-9 and TRBJ2-2, with TRBD1 identical over 9 bases. The CDR3 is 17 residues long. Germline values: CDR1 SEHNR, CDR2 FQNEAQ (reference sequence). After removal of 4 bases from V and 5 bases from J, the junction contained 11 bases not matched to a gene. The CDR3 DNA reads TGTGCCAGCAGCTCCCTGGACGGGACAGGGAGGACCGGGGAGCTGTTTTTT. Protein: CASSSLDGTGRTGELFF.

This clonotype was seen many times. The V and J genes are TRBV11-2 and TRBJ2-5, with D perhaps matching TRBD1 (6 bases). CDR1 and CDR2 from the germline V gene are SGHAT and FQNNGV. CDR3 length: 14 amino acids. V dropped 5 bases and J dropped 1 base, with 11 bases sitting between them. The CDR3 nucleotides are TGTGCCAGCAGCCCCGACAGGTCCCAAGAGACCCAGTACTTC. Translated: CASSPDRSQETQYF.

In this sample, this clonotype turned up a few times. This could be a read error, since a much larger clone is one nucleotide away. The chain carries TRBV20-1 and TRBJ2-3; 9 bases fit TRBD2. V shed 3 bases and J 5 bases; nucleotides not matched to a gene: 15. Germline V CDR1 and CDR2: DFQATT, SNEGSKA (reference sequence). The CDR3 has 17 amino acids. DNA for the CDR3: TGCAGTGCTAGTGAAAGACTAGCGGAGGGGCTCGGAGATACGCAGTATTTT. It is translated as CSASERLAEGLGDTQYF.

The chain recombines TRBV7-9 with TRBJ2-1; maybe TRBD2 (6 bases). The CDR3 spans 15 residues. Germline CDR1 SEHNR, CDR2 FQNEAQ (reference sequence). V dropped 1 base and J dropped 3 bases, with 10 bases sitting between them. CDR3 loop: CASSLGGGLYNEQFF. The CDR3 DNA follows: TGTGCCAGCAGCTTAGGGGGAGGACTCTACAATGAGCAGTTCTTC.

Notes on this clonotype: A single base separates this from a much larger clone, so it may be a read error. The rearrangement uses TRBV6-5 and TRBJ2-5, with TRBD2 matching 10 bases. The V segment lost 5 bases and the J segment 5 bases; nucleotides outside the gene matches: 8. There are 15 residues in the CDR3. Germline V gene data show CDR1 as MNHEY and CDR2 as SVGAGI. The CDR3 protein is CASSAQRGGRETQYF. CDR3 nucleotide sequence: TGTGCCAGCAGTGCCCAGCGGGGGGGTCGGGAGACCCAGTACTTC.

The sample holds many counts of this clonotype. The chain couples TRBV7-6 to TRBJ2-2; D gene ambiguous. The CDR3 spans 15 residues. Germline V gene sequence: CDR1 SGHVS, CDR2 FNYEAQ. Trimming took off 0 bases at V and 5 bases at J, with 10 bases between the two ends. DNA for the CDR3: TGTGCCAGCAGCTTAGCGGTGGTAGATACCGGGGAGCTGTTTTTT. This sequence encodes CASSLAVVDTGELFF.

Many counts were recorded for this clonotype. V is TRBV11-1 and J is TRBJ2-3; 9 nucleotides match TRBD2. The length of the CDR3 is 15 residues. V trimming: 0 bases; J trimming: 7 bases; junction bases outside the gene matches: 5. Germline CDR1 and CDR2: SGHAT and FQDESV (reference sequence). The CDR3 spells CASSLARLAGNTQYF. The CDR3 DNA follows: TGTGCCAGCAGCTTAGCGCGCCTAGCGGGAAATACGCAGTATTTT.